The table lists the clone carrying this T cell receptor beta chain with a count of one. CDR1 is MNHNY and CDR2 is SVGAGI in the germline V gene (reference sequence). V lost 3 bases to trimming and J lost 3 bases, with 8 bases between them. The CDR3 consists of 13 residues. The sample is drawn from a study of blood T cell repertoires in COVID-19. Study as a whole: Spain, Italy and the United States supplied samples that represented acute and convalescent COVID-19. Sources were T cells, B-cell-depleted T cells, or PBMCs; the material itself was cDNA or gDNA.

Data came from immunoSEQ multiplex PCR; TCRdb stores just in-frame clones and leaves some out. The data contain 150,000 or so clones, about 82% of them singletons. V is TRBV6-6 and J is TRBJ2-5; D perhaps matches TRBD2 (5 bases). Sequencing was performed on peripheral blood. The clonotype comes from a man aged 50-60 years with active or convalescent COVID-19. The CDR3 coding sequence is TGTGCCAGCAGTTATATGGAGGAAGAGACCCAGTACTTC. It yields the protein CASSYMEEETQYF.